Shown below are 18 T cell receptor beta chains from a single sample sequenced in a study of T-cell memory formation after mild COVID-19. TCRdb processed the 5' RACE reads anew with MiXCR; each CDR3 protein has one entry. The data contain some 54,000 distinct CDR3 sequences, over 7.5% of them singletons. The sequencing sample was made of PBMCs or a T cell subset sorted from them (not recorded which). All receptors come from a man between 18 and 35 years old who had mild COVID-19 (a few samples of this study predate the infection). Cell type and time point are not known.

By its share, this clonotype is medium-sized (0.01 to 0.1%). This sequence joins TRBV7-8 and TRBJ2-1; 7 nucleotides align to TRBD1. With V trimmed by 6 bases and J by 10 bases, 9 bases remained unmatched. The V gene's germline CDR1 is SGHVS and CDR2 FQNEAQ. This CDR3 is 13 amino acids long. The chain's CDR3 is CASSVLRGQEQFF. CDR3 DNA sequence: TGTGCCAGCAGTGTGCTCAGGGGACAGGAGCAGTTCTTC.

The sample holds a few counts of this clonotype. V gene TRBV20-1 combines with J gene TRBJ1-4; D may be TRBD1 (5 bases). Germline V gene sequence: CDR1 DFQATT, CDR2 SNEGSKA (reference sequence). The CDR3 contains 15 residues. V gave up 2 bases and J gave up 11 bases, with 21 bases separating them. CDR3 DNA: TGCAGTGCTAGATCGACAGCGGCTTCTGTAGGGAAACTGTTTTTT. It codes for CSARSTAASVGKLFF.

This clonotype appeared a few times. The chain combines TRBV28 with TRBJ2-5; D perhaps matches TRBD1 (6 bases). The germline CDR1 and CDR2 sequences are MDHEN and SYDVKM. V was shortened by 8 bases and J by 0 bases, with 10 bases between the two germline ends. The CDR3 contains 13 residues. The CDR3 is CASGDTYQETQYF. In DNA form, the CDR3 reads TGTGCCAGCGGGGACACCTACCAAGAGACCCAGTACTTC.

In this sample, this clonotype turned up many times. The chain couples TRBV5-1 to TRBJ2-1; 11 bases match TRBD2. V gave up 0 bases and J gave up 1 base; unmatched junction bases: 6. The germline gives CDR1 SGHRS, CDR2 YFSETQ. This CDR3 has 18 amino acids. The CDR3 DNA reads TGCGCCAGCAGCTTGGACCCGCCTAGCGGGGGGTCCTACAATGAGCAGTTCTTC. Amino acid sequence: CASSLDPPSGGSYNEQFF.

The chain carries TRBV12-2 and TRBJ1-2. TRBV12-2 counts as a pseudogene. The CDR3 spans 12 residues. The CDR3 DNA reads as TGTGCAAGTCGCCCCAGTGGGTGCGGCTACACCTTC. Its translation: CASRPSGCGYTF.

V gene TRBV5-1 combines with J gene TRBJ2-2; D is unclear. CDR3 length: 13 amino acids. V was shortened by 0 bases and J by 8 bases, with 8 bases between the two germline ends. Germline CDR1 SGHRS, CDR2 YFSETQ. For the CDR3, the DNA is TGCGCCAGCAGCTTGGGCCCAGTGGGGGAGCTGTTTTTT. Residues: CASSLGPVGELFF.

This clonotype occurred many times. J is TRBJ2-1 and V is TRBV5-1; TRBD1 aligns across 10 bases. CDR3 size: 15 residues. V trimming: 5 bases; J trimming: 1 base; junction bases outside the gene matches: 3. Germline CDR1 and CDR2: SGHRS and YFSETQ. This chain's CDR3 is CASRSGQGSYNEQFF. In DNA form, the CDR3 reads TGCGCCAGCAGGTCGGGACAGGGGTCCTACAATGAGCAGTTCTTC.

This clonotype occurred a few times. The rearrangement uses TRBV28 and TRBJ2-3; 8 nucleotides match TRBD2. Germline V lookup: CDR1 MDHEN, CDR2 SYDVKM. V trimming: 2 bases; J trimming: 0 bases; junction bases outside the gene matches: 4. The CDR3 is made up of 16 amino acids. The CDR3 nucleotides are TGTGCCAGCAGTTTAGCTAGCGGGCAGAGCACAGATACGCAGTATTTT. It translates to CASSLASGQSTDTQYF.

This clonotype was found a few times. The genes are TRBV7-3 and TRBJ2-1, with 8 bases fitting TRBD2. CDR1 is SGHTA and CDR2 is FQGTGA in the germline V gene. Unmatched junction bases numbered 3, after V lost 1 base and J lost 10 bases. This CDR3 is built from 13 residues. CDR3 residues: CASSLNGGDEQFF. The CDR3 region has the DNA TGTGCCAGCAGCTTAAACGGGGGGGACGAGCAGTTCTTC.

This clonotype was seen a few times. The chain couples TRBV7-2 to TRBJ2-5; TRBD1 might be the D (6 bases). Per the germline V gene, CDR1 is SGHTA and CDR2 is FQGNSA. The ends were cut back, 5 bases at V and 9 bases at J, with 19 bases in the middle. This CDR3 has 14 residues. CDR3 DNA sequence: TGTGCCAGCAGCCCTACCGGGACCGGGACATCCCAGTACTTC. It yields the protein CASSPTGTGTSQYF.

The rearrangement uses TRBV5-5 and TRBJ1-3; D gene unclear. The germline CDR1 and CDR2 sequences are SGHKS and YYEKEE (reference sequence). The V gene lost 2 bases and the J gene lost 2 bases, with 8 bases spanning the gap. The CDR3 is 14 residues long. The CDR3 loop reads CASSFGSAGNTIYF. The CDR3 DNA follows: TGTGCCAGCAGCTTCGGATCAGCTGGAAACACCATATATTTT.

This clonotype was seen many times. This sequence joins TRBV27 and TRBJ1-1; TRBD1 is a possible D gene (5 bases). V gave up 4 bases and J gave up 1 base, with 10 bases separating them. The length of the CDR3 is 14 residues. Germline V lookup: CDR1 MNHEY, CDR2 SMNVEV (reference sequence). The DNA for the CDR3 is TGTGCCAGCAGTTGGGGGGGAGCGAACACTGAAGCTTTCTTT. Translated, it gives CASSWGGANTEAFF.

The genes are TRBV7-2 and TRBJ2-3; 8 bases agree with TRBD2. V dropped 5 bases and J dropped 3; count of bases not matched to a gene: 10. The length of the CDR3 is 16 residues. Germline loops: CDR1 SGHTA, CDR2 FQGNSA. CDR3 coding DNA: TGTGCCAGCAGCCCCCGAGTCCAGCGGGGGACAGATACGCAGTATTTT. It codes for CASSPRVQRGTDTQYF.

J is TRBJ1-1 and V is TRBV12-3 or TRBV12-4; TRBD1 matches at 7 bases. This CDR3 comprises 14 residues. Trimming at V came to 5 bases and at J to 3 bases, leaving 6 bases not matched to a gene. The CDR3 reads CASSLEQGYTEAFF. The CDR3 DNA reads TGTGCCAGCAGTCTCGAACAGGGGTACACTGAAGCTTTCTTT.

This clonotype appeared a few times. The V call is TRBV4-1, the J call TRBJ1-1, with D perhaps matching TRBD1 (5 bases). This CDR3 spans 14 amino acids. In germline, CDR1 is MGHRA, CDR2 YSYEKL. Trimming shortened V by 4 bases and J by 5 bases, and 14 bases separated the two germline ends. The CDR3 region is CASSPPRGGTEAFF. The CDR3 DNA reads TGCGCCAGCAGCCCGCCGAGGGGAGGGACTGAAGCTTTCTTT.

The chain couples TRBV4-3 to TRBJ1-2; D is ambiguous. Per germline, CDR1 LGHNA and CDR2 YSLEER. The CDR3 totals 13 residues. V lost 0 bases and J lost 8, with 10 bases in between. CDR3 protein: CASSQDRGRGYTF. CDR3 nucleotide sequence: TGCGCCAGCAGCCAAGATCGGGGAAGAGGCTACACCTTC.

DNA for the CDR3: TGTGCCAGCAGTTACTCCCAGGGGACCTCTGAAGCTTTCTTT. Residues: CASSYSQGTSEAFF. The V gene is TRBV6-5, the J gene TRBJ1-1; possibly TRBD1 for D (6 bases). CDR1 MNHEY and CDR2 SVGAGI come from the germline V gene. V lost 0 bases, J lost 6 bases, and 11 bases lay in between. The CDR3 has 14 residues.

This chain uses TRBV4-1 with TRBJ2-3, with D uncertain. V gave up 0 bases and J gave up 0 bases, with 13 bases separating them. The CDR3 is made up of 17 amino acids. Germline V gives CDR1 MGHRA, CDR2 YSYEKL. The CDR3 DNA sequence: TGCGCCAGCAGCCAAGATAGGAACCTAGGAAGCACAGATACGCAGTATTTT. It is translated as CASSQDRNLGSTDTQYF.